This T cell receptor beta chain was sequenced during a study of blood T cell repertoires in COVID-19. Study background: Sites across the United States, Italy and Spain contributed samples from acute and convalescent COVID-19. In each case, the material was cDNA or gDNA derived from T cells, B-cell-depleted T cells, or PBMCs.

Per the original data handling: Cell counts per sample came from amplifying reference gene primers. TCRdb keeps only in-frame clones here, not all; method: immunoSEQ multiplex PCR. V and J calls and clone size are as listed in that table; D and trimming were resolved from the DNA. Of approximately 86,000 clones in the sample, approximately 90% were seen once. Germline lookup yields CDR1 SGHTA and CDR2 FQGNSA. The CDR3 is 14 residues long. V shed 4 bases and J shed 2 bases, with 11 bases lying between them. The TCR comes from a man between 45 and 60 years old with acute or convalescent COVID-19. The V gene is TRBV7-2, the J gene TRBJ2-5, with unresolved D. Sequenced sample: peripheral blood. CDR3 loop: CASSSSNIQETQYF. The CDR3 coding sequence is TGTGCCAGCAGCTCCTCTAATATACAAGAGACCCAGTACTTC.